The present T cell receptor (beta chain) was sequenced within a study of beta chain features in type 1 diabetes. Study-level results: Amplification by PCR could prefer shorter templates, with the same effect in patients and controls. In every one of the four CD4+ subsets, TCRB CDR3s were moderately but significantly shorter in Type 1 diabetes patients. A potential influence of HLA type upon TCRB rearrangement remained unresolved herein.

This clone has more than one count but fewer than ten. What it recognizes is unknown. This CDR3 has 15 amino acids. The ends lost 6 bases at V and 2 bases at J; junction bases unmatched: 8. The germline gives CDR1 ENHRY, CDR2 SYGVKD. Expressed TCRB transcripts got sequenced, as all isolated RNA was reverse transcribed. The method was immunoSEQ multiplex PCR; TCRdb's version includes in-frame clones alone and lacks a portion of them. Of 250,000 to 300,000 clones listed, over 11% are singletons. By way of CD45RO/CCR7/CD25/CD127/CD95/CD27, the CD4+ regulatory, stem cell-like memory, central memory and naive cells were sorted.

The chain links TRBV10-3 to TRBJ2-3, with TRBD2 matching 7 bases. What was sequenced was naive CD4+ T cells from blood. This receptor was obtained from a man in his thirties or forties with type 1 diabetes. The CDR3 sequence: CAIRASGADTDTQYF. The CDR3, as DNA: TGTGCCATCAGGGCAAGCGGGGCTGACACAGATACGCAGTATTTT.